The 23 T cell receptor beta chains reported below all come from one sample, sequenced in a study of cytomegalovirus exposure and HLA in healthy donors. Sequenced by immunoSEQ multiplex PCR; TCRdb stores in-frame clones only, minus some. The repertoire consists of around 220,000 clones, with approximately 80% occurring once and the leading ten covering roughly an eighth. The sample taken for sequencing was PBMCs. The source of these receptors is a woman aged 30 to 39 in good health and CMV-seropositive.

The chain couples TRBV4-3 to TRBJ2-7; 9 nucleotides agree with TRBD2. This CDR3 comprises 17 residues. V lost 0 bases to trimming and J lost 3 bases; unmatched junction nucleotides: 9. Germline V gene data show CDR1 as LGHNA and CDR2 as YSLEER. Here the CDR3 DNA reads TGCGCCAGCAGCCAAGACTTTGGGGGTAGCGGGAGCTACGAGCAGTACTTC. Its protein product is CASSQDFGGSGSYEQYF.

In nucleotides, the CDR3 is TGTGCCAGCAGCCCCCGGACTAGCGGTTACTCCTACAATGAGCAGTTCTTC. Protein product: CASSPRTSGYSYNEQFF. V and J are TRBV9 and TRBJ2-1, with 10 bases fitting TRBD2. The CDR3 loop spans 17 amino acids. Germline V gene lookup returns CDR1 SGDLS and CDR2 YYNGEE. Germline trimming cut 4 bases from V and 0 bases from J; bases unmatched to any gene: 7.

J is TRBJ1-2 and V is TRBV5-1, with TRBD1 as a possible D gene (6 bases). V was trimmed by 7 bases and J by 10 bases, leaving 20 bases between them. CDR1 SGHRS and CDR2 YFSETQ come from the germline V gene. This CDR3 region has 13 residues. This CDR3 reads CASGPVDREVYTF. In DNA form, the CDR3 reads TGCGCCAGCGGGCCGGTGGACAGAGAAGTCTACACCTTC.

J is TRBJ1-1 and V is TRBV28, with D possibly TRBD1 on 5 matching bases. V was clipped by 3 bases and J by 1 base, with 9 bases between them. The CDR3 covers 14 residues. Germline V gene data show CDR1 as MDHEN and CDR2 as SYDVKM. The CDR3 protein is CASSFLDRNTEAFF. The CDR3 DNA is TGTGCCAGCAGTTTTCTAGACAGGAACACTGAAGCTTTCTTT.

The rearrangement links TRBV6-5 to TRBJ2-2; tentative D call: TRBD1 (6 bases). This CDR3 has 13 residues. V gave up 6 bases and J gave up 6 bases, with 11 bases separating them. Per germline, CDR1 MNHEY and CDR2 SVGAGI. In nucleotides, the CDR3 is TGTGCCAGCAGAACCCCAGGGGCCGGGGAGCTGTTTTTT. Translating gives CASRTPGAGELFF.

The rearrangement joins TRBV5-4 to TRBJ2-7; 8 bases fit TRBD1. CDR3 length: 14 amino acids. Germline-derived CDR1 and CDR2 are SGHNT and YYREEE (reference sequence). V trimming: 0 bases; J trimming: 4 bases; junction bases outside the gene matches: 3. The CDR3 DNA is TGTGCCAGCAGCTTGGAACGGACAGGGTACGAGCAGTACTTC. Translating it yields CASSLERTGYEQYF.

The CDR3 sequence: CASSFSLSEQYF. DNA of the CDR3: TGTGCCAGCAGCTTCAGCCTCTCCGAGCAGTACTTC. V and J are TRBV5-4 and TRBJ2-7; D is undetermined. V lost 2 bases and J 6 bases, leaving 9 bases between the germline ends. This CDR3 has 12 residues. Germline CDR1 SGHNT, CDR2 YYREEE (reference sequence).

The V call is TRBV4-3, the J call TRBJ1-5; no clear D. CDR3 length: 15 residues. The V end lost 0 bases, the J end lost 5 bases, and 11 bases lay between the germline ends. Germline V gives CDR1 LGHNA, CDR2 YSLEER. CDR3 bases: TGCGCCAGCAGCCAAGATAGGGAGTTACATCAGCCCCAGCATTTT. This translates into CASSQDRELHQPQHF.

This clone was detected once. CDR3 nucleotide sequence: TGTGCCAGCAGCGAAGGAGTACAAGAGACCCAGTACTTC. Its protein is CASSEGVQETQYF. V usage is TRBV9 and J usage is TRBJ2-5; D gene uncertain. V dropped 3 bases and J dropped 2 bases, with 8 bases sitting between them. The length of the CDR3 is 13 residues. Germline CDR1 and CDR2: SGDLS and YYNGEE.

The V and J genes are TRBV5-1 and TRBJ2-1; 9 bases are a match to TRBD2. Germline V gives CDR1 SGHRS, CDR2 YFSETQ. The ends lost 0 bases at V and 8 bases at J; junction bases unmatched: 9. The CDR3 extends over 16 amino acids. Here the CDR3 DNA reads TGCGCCAGCAGCTTGGCCATGGCGGGAGGGCCCTATGAGCAGTTCTTC. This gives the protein CASSLAMAGGPYEQFF.

The CDR3 nucleotides are TGTGCCAGCAGTTTGAGAGGGGCAGGGGTCGGCTACACCTTC. Amino acid sequence: CASSLRGAGVGYTF. This chain uses TRBV28 with TRBJ1-2; the D gene is possibly TRBD1 (6 bases). The CDR3 consists of 14 residues. Trimming removed 3 bases from V and 8 bases from J, with 16 bases in between. Germline V gene sequence: CDR1 MDHEN, CDR2 SYDVKM.

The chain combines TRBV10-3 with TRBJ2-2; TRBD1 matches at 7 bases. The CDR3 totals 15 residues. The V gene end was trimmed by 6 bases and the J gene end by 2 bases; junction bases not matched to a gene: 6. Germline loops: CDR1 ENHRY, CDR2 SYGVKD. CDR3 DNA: TGTGCCATCAGAGCCGGGACAGATAACACCGGGGAGCTGTTTTTT. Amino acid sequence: CAIRAGTDNTGELFF.

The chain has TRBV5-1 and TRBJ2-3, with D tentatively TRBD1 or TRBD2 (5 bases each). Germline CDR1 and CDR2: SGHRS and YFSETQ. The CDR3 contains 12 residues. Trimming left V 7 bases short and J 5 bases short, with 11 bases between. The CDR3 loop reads CASVGPQDTQYF. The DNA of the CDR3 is TGCGCCAGCGTGGGACCGCAAGATACGCAGTATTTT.

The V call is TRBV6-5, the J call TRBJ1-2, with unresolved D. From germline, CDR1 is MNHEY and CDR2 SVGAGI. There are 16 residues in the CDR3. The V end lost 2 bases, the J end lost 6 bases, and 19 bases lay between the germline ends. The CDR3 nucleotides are TGTGCCAGCAGTTACAGTTTCCGAGAGAGAAATAATGGCTACACCTTC. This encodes CASSYSFRERNNGYTF.

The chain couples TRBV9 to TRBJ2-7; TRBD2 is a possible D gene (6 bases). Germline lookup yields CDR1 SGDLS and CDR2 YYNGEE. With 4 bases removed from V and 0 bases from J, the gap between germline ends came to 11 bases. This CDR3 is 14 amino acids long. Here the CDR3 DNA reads TGTGCCAGCAGCCGGGACTTCTACTCCTACGAGCAGTACTTC. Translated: CASSRDFYSYEQYF.

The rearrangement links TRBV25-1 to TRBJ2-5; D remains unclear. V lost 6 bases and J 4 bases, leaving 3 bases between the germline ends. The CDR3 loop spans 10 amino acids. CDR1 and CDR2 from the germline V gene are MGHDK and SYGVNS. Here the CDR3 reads CASSRETQYF. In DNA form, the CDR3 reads TGTGCCAGCAGCAGAGAGACCCAGTACTTC.

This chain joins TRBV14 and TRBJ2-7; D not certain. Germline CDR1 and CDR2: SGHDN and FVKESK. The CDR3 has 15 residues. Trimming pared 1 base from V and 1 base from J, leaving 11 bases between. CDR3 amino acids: CASSQVGERSYEQYF. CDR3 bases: TGTGCCAGCAGCCAAGTCGGAGAACGGTCCTACGAGCAGTACTTC.

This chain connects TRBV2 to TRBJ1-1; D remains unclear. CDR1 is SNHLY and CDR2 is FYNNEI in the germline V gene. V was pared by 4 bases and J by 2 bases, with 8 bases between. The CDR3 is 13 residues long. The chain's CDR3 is CASSAFLNTEAFF. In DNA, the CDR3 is TGTGCCAGCAGTGCGTTCTTAAACACTGAAGCTTTCTTT. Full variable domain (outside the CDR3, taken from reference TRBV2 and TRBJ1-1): EPEVTQTPSHQVTQMGQEVILRCVPISNHLYFYWYRQILGQKVEFLVSFYNNEISEKSEIFDDQFSVERPDGSNFTLKIRSTKLEDSAMYFCASSAFLNTEAFFGQGTRLTVV.

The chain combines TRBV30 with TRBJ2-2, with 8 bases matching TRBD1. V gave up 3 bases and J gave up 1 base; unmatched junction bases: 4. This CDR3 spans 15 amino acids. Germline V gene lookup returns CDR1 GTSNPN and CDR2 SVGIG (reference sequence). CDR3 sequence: CAWSLTGGNTGELFF. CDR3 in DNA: TGTGCCTGGAGCCTTACAGGGGGGAACACCGGGGAGCTGTTTTTT.

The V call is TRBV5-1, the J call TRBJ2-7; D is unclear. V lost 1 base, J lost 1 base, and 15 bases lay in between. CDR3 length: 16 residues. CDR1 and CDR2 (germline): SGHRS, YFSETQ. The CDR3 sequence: CASSLNPGPVSYEQYF. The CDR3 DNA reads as TGCGCCAGCAGCTTGAACCCGGGTCCGGTTTCCTACGAGCAGTACTTC.

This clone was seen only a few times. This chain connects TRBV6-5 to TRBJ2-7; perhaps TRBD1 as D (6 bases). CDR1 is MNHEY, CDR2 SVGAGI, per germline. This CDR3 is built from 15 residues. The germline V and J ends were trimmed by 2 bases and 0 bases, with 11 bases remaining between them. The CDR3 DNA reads TGTGCCAGCAGTTACGTCACAGGGAGCTCCTACGAGCAGTACTTC. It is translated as CASSYVTGSSYEQYF.

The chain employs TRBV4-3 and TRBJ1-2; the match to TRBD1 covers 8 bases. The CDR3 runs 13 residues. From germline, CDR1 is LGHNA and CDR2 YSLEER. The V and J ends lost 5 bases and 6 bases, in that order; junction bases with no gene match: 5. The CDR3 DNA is TGCGCCAGCAGCAGAGGACAGGGTGATGGCTACACCTTC. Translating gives CASSRGQGDGYTF.

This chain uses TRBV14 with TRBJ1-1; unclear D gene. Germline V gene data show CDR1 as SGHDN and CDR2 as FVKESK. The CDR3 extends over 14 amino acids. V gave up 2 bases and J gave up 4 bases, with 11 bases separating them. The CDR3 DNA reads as TGTGCCAGCAGCCAAATGGGAGGAGCCACTGAAGCTTTCTTT. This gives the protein CASSQMGGATEAFF.